A selection of T cell receptor beta chains follows, all from one sample in a study of blood T cell repertoires in COVID-19. Method: immunoSEQ multiplex PCR; TCRdb's copy keeps in-frame clones and lacks some. The sample holds 150,000 to 200,000 clones; roughly nine tenths are singletons and the top ten take approximately 11%. Sequencing was carried out using peripheral blood. The receptors were sampled from a woman aged 55-69 years with COVID-19, enrolled during active disease. Each CDR3 is given with its conserved first and last residue. D genes are given only for firm matches. Clone size is shown for a subset of rows, as once, few, many or a class of expanded clone.

J,size,D,V,CDR3,DNA
TRBJ2-2,.,TRBD1,TRBV4-3,CASSQPGTGGTGELFF,TGCGCCAGCAGCCAACCCGGGACAGGGGGCACCGGGGAGCTGTTTTTT
TRBJ2-3,.,.,TRBV4-1,CASTPRRASSTDTQYF,TGCGCCAGCACCCCCAGGCGGGCCTCTAGCACAGATACGCAGTATTTT
TRBJ1-6,.,.,TRBV9,CASSRRTAGSPLHF,TGTGCCAGCAGTCGTAGAACAGCGGGCTCACCCCTCCACTTT
TRBJ2-2,.,.,TRBV19,CASSIASTGELFF,TGTGCCAGTAGTATTGCCAGCACCGGGGAGCTGTTTTTT
TRBJ1-2,.,TRBD1,TRBV7-8,CASSMDRRLANYGYTF,TGTGCCAGCAGCATGGACAGGCGACTAGCTAACTATGGCTACACCTTC
TRBJ2-1,once,.,TRBV4-2,CASSHPEDWNEQFF,TGTGCCAGCAGCCACCCCGAGGATTGGAATGAGCAGTTCTTC
TRBJ2-1,.,TRBD1,TRBV30,CAWSAGTGGLDEQFF,TGTGCCTGGAGCGCCGGGACAGGGGGATTGGATGAGCAGTTCTTC
TRBJ2-4,.,TRBD1,TRBV7-3,CASSYTGGAKNIQYF,TGTGCCAGCAGCTATACAGGGGGCGCCAAAAACATTCAGTACTTC
TRBJ1-3,once,TRBD1,TRBV5-1,CASSPTGSFLSGNTIYF,TGCGCCAGCAGCCCGACAGGGTCCTTTCTTTCTGGAAACACCATATATTTT
TRBJ2-1,.,TRBD2,TRBV15,CATSRDSGRLNEQFF,TGTGCCACCAGCAGAGATAGCGGGAGGCTCAATGAGCAGTTCTTC
TRBJ1-1,.,TRBD1,TRBV27,CASSPSSGGWNTEAFF,TGTGCCAGCAGTCCTTCCTCAGGGGGCTGGAACACTGAAGCTTTCTTT
TRBJ2-2,.,.,TRBV30,CAWSRQPNTGELFF,TGTGCCTGGAGTAGACAGCCGAACACCGGGGAGCTGTTTTTT
TRBJ2-2,.,.,TRBV4-1,CASSQARDSTGELFF,TGCGCCAGCAGCCAAGCCAGGGACTCTACCGGGGAGCTGTTTTTT
TRBJ2-1,.,TRBD2,TRBV7-3,CASRSGASLYNEQFF,TGTGCCAGCAGGAGCGGGGCAAGCCTTTACAATGAGCAGTTCTTC
TRBJ2-5,.,TRBD2,TRBV19,CASSIRTSGRDKGTQYF,TGTGCCAGTAGTATTCGGACTAGCGGGAGGGATAAAGGGACCCAGTACTTC
TRBJ2-3,.,TRBD2,TRBV7-9,CASSLLLRGEGNPDTQYF,TGTGCCAGCAGCTTACTACTGCGGGGGGAGGGTAACCCAGATACGCAGTATTTT
TRBJ2-2,.,TRBD2,TRBV28,CASLGGSVTGELFF,TGTGCCAGCCTGGGGGGGAGCGTAACCGGGGAGCTGTTTTTT
TRBJ2-7,.,TRBD1,TRBV9,CASSVEGTGQYEQYF,TGTGCCAGCAGCGTAGAGGGGACAGGCCAATACGAGCAGTACTTC
TRBJ1-2,.,.,TRBV28,CASSSPARVNGYTF,TGTGCCAGCAGTTCCCCGGCCAGGGTAAATGGCTACACCTTC
TRBJ2-5,.,.,TRBV12-3/TRBV12-4,CASSPGRETQYF,TGTGCCAGCAGCCCTGGGAGGGAGACCCAGTACTTC
TRBJ1-2,.,.,TRBV4-1,CASSQVSQGGHGYTF,TGCGCCAGCAGCCAAGTGTCCCAGGGAGGGCATGGCTACACCTTC
TRBJ1-2,.,.,TRBV6-2/TRBV6-3,CASSYFSYGYTF,TGTGCCAGCAGTTACTTCAGTTATGGCTACACCTTC
TRBJ2-1,once,TRBD1,TRBV9,CASSVVSGQGAHEQFF,TGTGCCAGCAGCGTAGTTTCGGGACAGGGGGCGCACGAGCAGTTCTTC
TRBJ1-1,.,TRBD1,TRBV5-1,CASSTPDRATEAFF,TGCGCCAGCAGCACCCCGGACAGGGCCACTGAAGCTTTCTTT
TRBJ1-5,.,.,TRBV7-2,CASSLQTGLNQPQHF,TGTGCCAGCAGCTTACAGACAGGACTCAATCAGCCCCAGCATTTT
TRBJ2-7,.,.,TRBV19,CASSTRGNRAYEQYF,TGTGCCAGTAGTACAAGGGGAAACAGGGCCTACGAGCAGTACTTC
TRBJ2-5,.,TRBD2,TRBV7-2,CASSLSAGELETQYF,TGTGCCAGCAGCTTATCAGCGGGAGAACTGGAGACCCAGTACTTC
TRBJ1-1,.,.,TRBV30,CAWGGRGGTEAFF,TGTGCCTGGGGGGGGCGGGGCGGCACTGAAGCTTTCTTT
TRBJ2-3,.,TRBD1,TRBV30,CAWSQDRGPVDTQYF,TGTGCCTGGAGTCAAGACAGGGGGCCGGTAGATACGCAGTATTTT
TRBJ2-2,once,TRBD2,TRBV3-1/TRBV3-2,CASSQDWSGRAGNTGELFF,TGTGCCAGCAGCCAAGATTGGTCCGGGAGGGCCGGGAACACCGGGGAGCTGTTTTTT
TRBJ1-5,.,TRBD1,TRBV7-2,CASSLGQGSNQPQHF,TGTGCCAGCAGCTTAGGACAGGGAAGCAATCAGCCCCAGCATTTT
TRBJ2-7,.,.,TRBV7-3,CASSLTAGGRYEQYF,TGTGCCAGCAGCTTAACGGCGGGTGGTCGCTACGAGCAGTACTTC
TRBJ1-1,.,.,TRBV28,CASSPWQGQGNTEAFF,TGTGCCAGCAGTCCCTGGCAGGGCCAGGGGAACACTGAAGCTTTCTTT
TRBJ1-1,.,.,TRBV7-2,CASSRDFFGGTEAFF,TGTGCCAGCAGTCGGGATTTTTTCGGGGGCACTGAAGCTTTCTTT
TRBJ2-1,.,.,TRBV4-2,CASSQDGAVSYNEQFF,TGTGCCAGCAGCCAGGACGGAGCGGTCTCCTACAATGAGCAGTTCTTC
TRBJ2-1,.,TRBD1,TRBV5-4,CASSSTGAGNEQFF,TGTGCCAGCAGCTCGACAGGGGCTGGCAATGAGCAGTTCTTC
TRBJ2-7,.,TRBD1,TRBV7-3,CASSPVGTGDYEQYF,TGTGCCAGCAGCCCCGTGGGGACAGGGGACTACGAGCAGTACTTC
TRBJ1-5,.,TRBD1,TRBV27,CASSAQGAGNQPQHF,TGTGCCAGCAGTGCTCAGGGGGCAGGCAATCAGCCCCAGCATTTT
TRBJ2-7,.,TRBD2,TRBV27,CATSRGSHEQYF,TGTGCCACCTCGCGGGGGAGCCACGAGCAGTACTTC
TRBJ1-4,.,TRBD1,TRBV2,CASSSRDRGGEKLFF,TGTGCCAGCAGTTCCCGGGACAGGGGTGGTGAAAAACTGTTTTTT
TRBJ2-1,.,TRBD1,TRBV7-2,CASSLVVRGQGVNEQFF,TGTGCCAGCAGCTTAGTGGTGCGGGGACAGGGAGTCAATGAGCAGTTCTTC
TRBJ1-2,once,.,TRBV9,CASSAGTGYYGYTF,TGTGCCAGCAGCGCTGGAACAGGGTACTATGGCTACACCTTC
TRBJ1-2,.,.,TRBV6-5,CASSSQLNYGYTF,TGTGCCAGCAGCTCACAGCTTAACTATGGCTACACCTTC
TRBJ2-1,.,TRBD2,TRBV28,CASSWEGARNEQFF,TGTGCCAGCAGTTGGGAGGGAGCACGGAATGAGCAGTTCTTC
TRBJ2-7,.,TRBD2,TRBV12-5,CASGLTSGGGSYEQYF,TGTGCTAGTGGTTTGACAAGCGGGGGGGGCTCCTACGAGCAGTACTTC
TRBJ1-2,.,.,TRBV18,CASSLKGDYGYTF,TGTGCCAGCTCTCTAAAGGGGGACTATGGCTACACCTTC
TRBJ1-2,.,.,TRBV5-4,CASTLGGDYGYTF,TGTGCCAGCACCCTTGGGGGGGACTATGGCTACACCTTC
TRBJ2-3,.,TRBD2,TRBV19,CASSPAAGTTDTQYF,TGTGCCAGTAGTCCAGCAGCGGGGACCACAGATACGCAGTATTTT
TRBJ2-3,.,TRBD2,TRBV5-1,CASSPRTSGGTDTQYF,TGCGCCAGCAGCCCGCGGACTAGCGGGGGCACAGATACGCAGTATTTT
TRBJ2-7,.,TRBD1,TRBV5-5,CASSRDRSYEQYF,TGTGCCAGCAGCCGGGACAGATCCTACGAGCAGTACTTC
TRBJ2-7,.,TRBD1,TRBV12-3/TRBV12-4,CASSPDRVGEQYF,TGTGCCAGCAGTCCGGACAGGGTGGGCGAGCAGTACTTC
TRBJ1-2,.,TRBD1,TRBV9,CASSADRVGGYTF,TGTGCCAGCAGCGCAGACAGGGTTGGGGGCTACACCTTC